This TCR beta chain came from a study of blood T cell repertoires in COVID-19. Background on the study: The study drew acute and convalescent COVID-19 samples from the United States, Italy and Spain. T cells, B-cell-depleted T cells, or PBMCs supplied cDNA or gDNA.

CDR1 is SNHLY, CDR2 FYNNEI, per germline. CDR3 size: 12 residues. Trimming cost V 8 bases and J 1 base, with 9 bases left between them. Per the original data handling: Reference gene primer amplification yielded estimated nucleated cell counts. Clones were sequenced by immunoSEQ multiplex PCR, and TCRdb holds only the in-frame ones, with some missing. Clonal size and the V and J genes are those of that table, whereas D and trimming came from the DNA. The data show roughly 280,000 clones, around 87% seen once. The table lists this clone with a count of one. The sequenced sample was peripheral blood. The receptor comes from a man in his late teens or twenties with active or convalescent COVID-19. V and J are TRBV2 and TRBJ2-7, with D maybe TRBD1 (5 bases). CDR3 region: CASGAASYEQYF. In nucleotides, the CDR3 is TGTGCCAGCGGGGCAGCATCCTACGAGCAGTACTTC.